The following is a TCR beta chain sequence with its context. What it binds is unknown. This entry is derived from a study of CD8 T cells in Susac syndrome. Broader study findings: It was acknowledged by the study that relatively few individuals were included in its TCR sequencing and HLA analysis.

Peripheral blood CD8+ and CD4+ T cells were profiled by TCR beta sequencing. FACS enriched CD8+ TEMRA cells, while bulk CD8+ and CD4+ were negatively isolated. cDNA came from around 0.54 to 1 ug RNA primed by random hexamers. Across 54 Vbeta and 13 Jbeta, immunoSEQ multiplex PCR amplified TCR beta CDR3. TCRdb reprocessed the immunoSEQ multiplex PCR reads via MiXCR and lists one record per CDR3 protein. Of about 120,000 distinct CDR3 sequences listed, around 90% are singletons. Source material: CD4+ T cells from PBMCs. This TCR was recovered from a human donor in good health.

Here the CDR3 DNA reads TGCAGTGCTATACCGGGACAGGGGGCGAACTATGGCTACACCTTC. Its protein is CSAIPGQGANYGYTF. The chain employs TRBV20-1 and TRBJ1-2; TRBD1 matches 12 bases. Germline V gene sequence: CDR1 DFQATT, CDR2 SNEGSKA (reference sequence). This CDR3 has 15 amino acids. The V and J ends lost 4 bases and 2 bases, in that order; junction bases with no gene match: 5.